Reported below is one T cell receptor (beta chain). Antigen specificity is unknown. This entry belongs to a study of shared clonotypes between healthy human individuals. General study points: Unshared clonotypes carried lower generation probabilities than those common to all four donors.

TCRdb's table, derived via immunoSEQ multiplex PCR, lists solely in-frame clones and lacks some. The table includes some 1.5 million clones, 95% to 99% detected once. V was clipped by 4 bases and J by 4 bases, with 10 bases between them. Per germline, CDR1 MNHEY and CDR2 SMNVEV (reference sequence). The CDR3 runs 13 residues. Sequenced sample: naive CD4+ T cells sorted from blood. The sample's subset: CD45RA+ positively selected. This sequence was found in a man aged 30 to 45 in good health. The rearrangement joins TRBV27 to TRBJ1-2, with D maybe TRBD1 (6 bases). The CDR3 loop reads CASSSPDSYGYTF. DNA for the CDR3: TGTGCCAGCAGTTCCCCGGACAGCTATGGCTACACCTTC.